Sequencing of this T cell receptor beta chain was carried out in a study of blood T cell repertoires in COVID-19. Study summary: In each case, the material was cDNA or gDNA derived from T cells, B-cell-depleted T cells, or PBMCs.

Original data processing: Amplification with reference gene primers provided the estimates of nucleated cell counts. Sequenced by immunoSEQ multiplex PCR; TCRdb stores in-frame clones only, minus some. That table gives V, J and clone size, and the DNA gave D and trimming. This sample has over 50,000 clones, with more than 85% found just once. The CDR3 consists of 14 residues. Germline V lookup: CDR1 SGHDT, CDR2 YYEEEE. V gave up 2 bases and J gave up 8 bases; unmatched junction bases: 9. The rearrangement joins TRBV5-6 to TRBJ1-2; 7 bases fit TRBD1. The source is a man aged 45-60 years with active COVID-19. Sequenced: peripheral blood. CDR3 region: CASSFFRQGGGYTF. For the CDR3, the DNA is TGTGCCAGCAGCTTCTTCCGACAGGGTGGCGGCTACACCTTC.